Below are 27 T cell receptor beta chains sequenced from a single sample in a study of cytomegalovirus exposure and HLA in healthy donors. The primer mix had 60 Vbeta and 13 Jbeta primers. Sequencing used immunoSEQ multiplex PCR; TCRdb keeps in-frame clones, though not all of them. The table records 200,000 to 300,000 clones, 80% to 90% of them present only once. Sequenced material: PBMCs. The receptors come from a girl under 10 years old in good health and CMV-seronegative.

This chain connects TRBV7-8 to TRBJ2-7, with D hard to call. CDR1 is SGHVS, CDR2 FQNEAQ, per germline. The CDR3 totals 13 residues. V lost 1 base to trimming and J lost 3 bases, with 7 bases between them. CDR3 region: CASSLDPGYEQYF. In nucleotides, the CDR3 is TGTGCCAGCAGCTTAGATCCCGGCTACGAGCAGTACTTC. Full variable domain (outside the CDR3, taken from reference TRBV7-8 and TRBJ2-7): GAGVSQSPRYKVAKRGQDVALRCDPISGHVSLFWYQQALGQGPEFLTYFQNEAQLDKSGLPSDRFFAERPEGSVSTLKIQRTQQEDSAVYLCASSLDPGYEQYFGPGTRLTVT.

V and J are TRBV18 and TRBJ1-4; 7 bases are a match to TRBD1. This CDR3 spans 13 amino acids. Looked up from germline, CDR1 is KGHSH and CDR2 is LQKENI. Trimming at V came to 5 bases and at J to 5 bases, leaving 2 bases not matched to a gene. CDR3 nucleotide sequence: TGTGCCAGCTCAACGGGACAGAATGAAAAACTGTTTTTT. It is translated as CASSTGQNEKLFF.

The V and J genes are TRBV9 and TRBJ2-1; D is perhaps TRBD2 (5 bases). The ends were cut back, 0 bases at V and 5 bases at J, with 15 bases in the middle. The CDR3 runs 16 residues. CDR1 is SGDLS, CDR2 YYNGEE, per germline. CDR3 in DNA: TGTGCCAGCAGCGTAGTACCGGGGAGAGGAAACAATGAGCAGTTCTTC. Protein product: CASSVVPGRGNNEQFF.

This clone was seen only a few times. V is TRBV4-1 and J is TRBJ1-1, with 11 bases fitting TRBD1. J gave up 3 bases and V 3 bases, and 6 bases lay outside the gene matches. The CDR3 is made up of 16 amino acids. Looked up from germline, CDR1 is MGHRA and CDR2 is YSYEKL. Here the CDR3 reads CASSQIGTGGHTEAFF. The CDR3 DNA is TGCGCCAGCAGCCAGATAGGGACAGGGGGTCACACTGAAGCTTTCTTT.

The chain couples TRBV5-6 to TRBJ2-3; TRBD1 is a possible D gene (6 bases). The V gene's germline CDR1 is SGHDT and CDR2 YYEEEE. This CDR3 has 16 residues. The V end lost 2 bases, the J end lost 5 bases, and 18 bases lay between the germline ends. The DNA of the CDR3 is TGTGCCAGCAGCTTTTTTCCGGACAGTAAGATAGATACGCAGTATTTT. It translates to CASSFFPDSKIDTQYF.

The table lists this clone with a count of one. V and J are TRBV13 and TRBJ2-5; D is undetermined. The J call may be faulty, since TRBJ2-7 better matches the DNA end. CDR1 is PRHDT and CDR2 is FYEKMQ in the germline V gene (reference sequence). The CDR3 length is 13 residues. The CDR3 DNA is TGTGCCAGCAGCCTGAGACACTCCTACGAGCAGTACTTC. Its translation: CASSLRHSYEQYF.

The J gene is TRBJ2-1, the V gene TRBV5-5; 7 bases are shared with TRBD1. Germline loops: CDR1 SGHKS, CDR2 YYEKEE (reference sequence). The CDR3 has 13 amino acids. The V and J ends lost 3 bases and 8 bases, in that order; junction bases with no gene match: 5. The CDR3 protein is CASSWEQGYEQFF. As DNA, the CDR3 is TGTGCCAGCAGCTGGGAACAGGGGTATGAGCAGTTCTTC.

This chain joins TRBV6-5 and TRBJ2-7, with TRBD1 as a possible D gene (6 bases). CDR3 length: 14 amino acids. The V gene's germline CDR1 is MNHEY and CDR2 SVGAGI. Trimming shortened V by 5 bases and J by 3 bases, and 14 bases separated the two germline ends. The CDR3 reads CASSRRDMSYEQYF. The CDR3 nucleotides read TGTGCCAGCAGTCGCCGGGACATGAGCTACGAGCAGTACTTC.

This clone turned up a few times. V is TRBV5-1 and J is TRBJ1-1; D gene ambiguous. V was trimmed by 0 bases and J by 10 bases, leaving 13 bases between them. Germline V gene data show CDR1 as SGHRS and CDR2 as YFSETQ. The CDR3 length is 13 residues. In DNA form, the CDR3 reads TGCGCCAGCAGCTTGGTGCTCCGGGATGTAGCTTTCTTT. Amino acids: CASSLVLRDVAFF.

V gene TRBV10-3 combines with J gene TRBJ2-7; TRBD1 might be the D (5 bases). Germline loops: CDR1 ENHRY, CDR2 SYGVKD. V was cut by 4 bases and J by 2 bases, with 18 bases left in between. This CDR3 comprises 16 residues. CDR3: CAISGGRGQPTYEQYF. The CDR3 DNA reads TGTGCCATCAGTGGCGGACGTGGACAACCTACCTACGAGCAGTACTTC.

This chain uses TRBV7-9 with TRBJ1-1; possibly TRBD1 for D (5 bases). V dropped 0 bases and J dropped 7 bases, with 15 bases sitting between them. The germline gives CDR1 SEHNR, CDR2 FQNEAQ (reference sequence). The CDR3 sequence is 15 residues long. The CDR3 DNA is TGTGCCAGCAGCTTAGCGATAGGAGGGGTGGATGAAGCTTTCTTT. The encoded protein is CASSLAIGGVDEAFF.

CDR3 sequence: CASSSRLAEITDTQYF. In DNA, the CDR3 is TGTGCCAGCAGTTCCCGACTAGCGGAGATCACAGATACGCAGTATTTT. The V gene is TRBV27, the J gene TRBJ2-3; 9 bases align to TRBD2. CDR1 is MNHEY, CDR2 SMNVEV, per germline (reference sequence). V shed 4 bases and J 2 bases; nucleotides not matched to a gene: 7. This CDR3 is 16 amino acids long.

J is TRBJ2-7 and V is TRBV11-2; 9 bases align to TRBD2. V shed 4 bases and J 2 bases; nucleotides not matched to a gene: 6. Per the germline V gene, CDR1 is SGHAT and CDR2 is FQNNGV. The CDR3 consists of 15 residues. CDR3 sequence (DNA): TGTGCCAGCAGCTCGGAACCTAGCGGGGCCTACGAGCAGTACTTC. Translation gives CASSSEPSGAYEQYF.

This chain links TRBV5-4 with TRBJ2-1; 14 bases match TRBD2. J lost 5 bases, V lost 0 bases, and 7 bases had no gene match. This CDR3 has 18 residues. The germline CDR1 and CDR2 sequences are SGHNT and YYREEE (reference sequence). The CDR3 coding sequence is TGTGCCAGCAGCTTGGTCCCCAAGACTAGCGGGGGGGACAATGAGCAGTTCTTC. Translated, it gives CASSLVPKTSGGDNEQFF.

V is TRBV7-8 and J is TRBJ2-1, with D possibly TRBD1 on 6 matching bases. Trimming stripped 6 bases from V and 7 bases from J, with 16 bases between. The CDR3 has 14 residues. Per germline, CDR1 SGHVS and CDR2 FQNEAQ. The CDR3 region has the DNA TGTGCCAGCAGTTTAACAGGGACGAGGAATGAGCAGTTCTTC. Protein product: CASSLTGTRNEQFF.

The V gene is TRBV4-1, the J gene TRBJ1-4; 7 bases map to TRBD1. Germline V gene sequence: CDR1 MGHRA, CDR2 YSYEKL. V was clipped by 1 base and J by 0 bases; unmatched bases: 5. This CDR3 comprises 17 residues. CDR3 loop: CASSQGGQTTTNEKLFF. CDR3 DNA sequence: TGCGCCAGCAGCCAAGGGGGACAGACCACAACTAATGAAAAACTGTTTTTT.

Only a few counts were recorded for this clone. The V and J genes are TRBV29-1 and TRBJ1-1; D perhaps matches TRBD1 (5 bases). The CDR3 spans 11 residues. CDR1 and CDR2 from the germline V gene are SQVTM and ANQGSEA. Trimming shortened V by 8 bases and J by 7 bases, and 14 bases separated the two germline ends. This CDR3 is CSLRDSGEAFF. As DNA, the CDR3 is TGCAGCCTCCGGGACTCTGGTGAAGCTTTCTTT.

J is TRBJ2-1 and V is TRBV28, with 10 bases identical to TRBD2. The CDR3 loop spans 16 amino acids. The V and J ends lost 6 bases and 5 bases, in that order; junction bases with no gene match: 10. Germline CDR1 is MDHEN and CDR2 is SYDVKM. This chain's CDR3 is CASRLSRTSGDNEQFF. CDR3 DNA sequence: TGTGCCAGCAGGCTCTCACGGACTAGCGGAGACAATGAGCAGTTCTTC.

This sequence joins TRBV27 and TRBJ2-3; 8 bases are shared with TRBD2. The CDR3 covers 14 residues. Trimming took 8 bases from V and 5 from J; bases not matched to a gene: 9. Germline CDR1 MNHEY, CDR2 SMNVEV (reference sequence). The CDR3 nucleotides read TGTGCCAGCGCGCCGGGGGGGCGGGGAGATACGCAGTATTTT. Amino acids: CASAPGGRGDTQYF.

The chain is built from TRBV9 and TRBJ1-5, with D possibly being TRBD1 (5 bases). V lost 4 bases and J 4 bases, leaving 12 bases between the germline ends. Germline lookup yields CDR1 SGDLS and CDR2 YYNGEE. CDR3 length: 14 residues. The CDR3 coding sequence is TGTGCCAGCAGCTGGGGGACTGAGAATCAGCCCCAGCATTTT. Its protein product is CASSWGTENQPQHF.

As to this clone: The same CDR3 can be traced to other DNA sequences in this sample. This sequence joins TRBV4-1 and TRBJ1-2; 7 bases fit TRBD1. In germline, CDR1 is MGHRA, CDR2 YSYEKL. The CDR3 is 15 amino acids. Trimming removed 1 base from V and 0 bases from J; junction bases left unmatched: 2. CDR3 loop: CASSQGQGANYGYTF. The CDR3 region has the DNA TGCGCCAGCAGCCAAGGACAGGGAGCTAACTATGGCTACACCTTC.

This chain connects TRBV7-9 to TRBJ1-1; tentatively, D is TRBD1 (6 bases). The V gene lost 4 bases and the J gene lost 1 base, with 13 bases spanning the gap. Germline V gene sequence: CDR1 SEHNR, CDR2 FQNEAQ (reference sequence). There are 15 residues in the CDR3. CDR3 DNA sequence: TGTGCCAGCAGCTCCAGAATGACAGGGAACACTGAAGCTTTCTTT. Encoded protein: CASSSRMTGNTEAFF.

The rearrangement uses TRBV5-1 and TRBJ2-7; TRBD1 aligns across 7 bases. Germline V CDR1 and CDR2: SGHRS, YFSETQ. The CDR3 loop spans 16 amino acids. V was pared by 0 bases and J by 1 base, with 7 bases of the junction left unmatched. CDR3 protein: CASSLETPGQSYEQYF. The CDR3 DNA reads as TGCGCCAGCAGCTTGGAAACACCGGGACAGTCCTACGAGCAGTACTTC.

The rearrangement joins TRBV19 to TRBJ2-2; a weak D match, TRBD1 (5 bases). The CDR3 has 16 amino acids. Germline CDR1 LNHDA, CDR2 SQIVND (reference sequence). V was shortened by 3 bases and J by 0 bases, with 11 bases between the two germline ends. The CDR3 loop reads CASSIKGQPNTGELFF. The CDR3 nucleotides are TGTGCCAGTAGTATTAAGGGGCAGCCGAACACCGGGGAGCTGTTTTTT. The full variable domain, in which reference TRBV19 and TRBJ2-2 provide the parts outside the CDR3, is DGGITQSPKYLFRKEGQNVTLSCEQNLNHDAMYWYRQDPGQGLRLIYYSQIVNDFQKGDIAEGYSVSREKKESFPLTVTSAQKNPTAFYLCASSIKGQPNTGELFFGEGSRLTVL.

The CDR3, as DNA: TGTGCCAGCAGCGGGACTAGGTTGTTCTTC. Translating gives CASSGTRLFF. This sequence joins TRBV7-9 and TRBJ2-1; 8 nucleotides agree with TRBD2. The CDR3 length is 10 residues. CDR1 is SEHNR, CDR2 FQNEAQ, per germline (reference sequence). V lost 5 bases and J lost 15; bases outside the gene matches: 3.

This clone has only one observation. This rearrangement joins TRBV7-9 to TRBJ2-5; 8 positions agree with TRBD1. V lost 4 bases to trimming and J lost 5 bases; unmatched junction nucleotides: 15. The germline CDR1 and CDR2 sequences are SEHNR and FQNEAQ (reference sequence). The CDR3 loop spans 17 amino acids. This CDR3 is CASSSGQGASSGETQYF. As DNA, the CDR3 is TGTGCCAGCAGCTCAGGGCAGGGGGCAAGTTCGGGGGAGACCCAGTACTTC.

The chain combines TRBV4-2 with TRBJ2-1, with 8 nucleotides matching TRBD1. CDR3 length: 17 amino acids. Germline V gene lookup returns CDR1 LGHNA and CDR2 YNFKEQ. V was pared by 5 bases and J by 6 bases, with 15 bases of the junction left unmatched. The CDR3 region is CASSEALGAGGRNEQFF. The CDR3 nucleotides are TGTGCCAGCAGCGAAGCGCTGGGGGCAGGGGGCCGCAATGAGCAGTTCTTC.